This is a list of T cell receptor beta chains from one sample in a study of blood T cell repertoires in COVID-19. Only in-frame clones appear in the TCRdb table, and some are missing; sequencing was by immunoSEQ multiplex PCR. The sample records about 210,000 clones, about nine tenths being singletons. Sequencing used peripheral blood. These receptors were taken from a middle-aged woman with acute or convalescent COVID-19. CDR3s include the opening cysteine and the closing phenylalanine or tryptophan. The D gene is left open where the match is weak. The listing skips clone size in some rows; elsewhere it reads once, few, many or a size class.

CASSQQGADGYTF	TGTGCCAGCAGCCAGCAGGGGGCCGATGGCTACACCTTC	.	TRBV3-1/TRBV3-2	TRBJ1-2	TRBD1
CASSLTGQGVYGYTF	TGTGCCAGCAGCCTAACTGGACAGGGGGTCTATGGCTACACCTTC	.	TRBV3-1/TRBV3-2	TRBJ1-2	TRBD1
CASSLASYAEGLAGTIYF	TGTGCCAGCAGCTTAGCATCGTATGCCGAGGGGCTAGCGGGAACCATATATTTT	.	TRBV7-6	TRBJ1-3	.
CASSFRRFSDPQHF	TGTGCCAGCAGTTTTCGGAGGTTCTCAGACCCCCAGCATTTT	few	TRBV28	TRBJ1-5	.
CASSLRGTSNYGYTF	TGTGCCAGCAGCTTACGGGGGACGTCTAACTATGGCTACACCTTC	.	TRBV5-5	TRBJ1-2	.
CASSPSGNSNQPQHF	TGTGCCAGCTCACCATCCGGGAATAGCAATCAGCCCCAGCATTTT	.	TRBV18	TRBJ1-5	.
CASRHGPTGYGYTF	TGTGCCAGCAGGCACGGACCCACGGGATATGGCTACACCTTC	few	TRBV6-6	TRBJ1-2	.
CASSYSRERERNEQFF	TGTGCCAGCAGTTACTCGCGGGAGAGAGAGAGGAATGAGCAGTTCTTC	.	TRBV6-6	TRBJ2-1	TRBD2
CASSPREGANGYTF	TGTGCCAGCAGTCCTCGGGAGGGGGCAAATGGCTACACCTTC	once	TRBV27	TRBJ1-2	TRBD1
CASSETVNTEAFF	TGTGCCAGCAGCGAAACGGTGAACACTGAAGCTTTCTTT	.	TRBV3-1/TRBV3-2	TRBJ1-1	.
CASSSTGGHTEAFF	TGCGCCAGCAGTTCGACAGGGGGCCACACTGAAGCTTTCTTT	.	TRBV5-1	TRBJ1-1	TRBD1
CASSKGAPGTEAFF	TGTGCCAGCAGCAAAGGGGCCCCCGGCACTGAAGCTTTCTTT	.	TRBV21-1	TRBJ1-1	.
CASSLEANSPLHF	TGTGCCAGCAGCTTAGAAGCAAATTCACCCCTCCACTTT	.	TRBV7-2	TRBJ1-6	.